These T cell receptor beta chains were read from a single sample in a study of cytomegalovirus exposure and HLA in healthy donors. Sequencing was performed with immunoSEQ multiplex PCR; in TCRdb, only in-frame clones are kept and a portion is missing. The sample includes some 77,000 clones, 75% to 85% of them seen just once. The sample was PBMCs. These receptors all come from a man aged 50-59 years in good health and CMV-seropositive. Each CDR3 is given with its conserved first and last residue. The order of the fields is J gene, V gene, clone size, D gene, CDR3 protein, CDR3 DNA. A D gene is named only where the DNA matches it firmly. Clone size is not always given. Where it is, it says once, few, many or a class for expanded clones.

TRBJ2-1 TRBV5-1 . . CASSLEGDEQFF TGCGCCAGCAGCTTGGAGGGGGATGAGCAGTTCTTC
TRBJ1-5 TRBV5-4 . . CASSLDRNQPQHF TGTGCCAGCAGCTTGGACAGGAATCAGCCCCAGCATTTT
TRBJ1-2 TRBV15 . . CATSRDRVRGYGYTF TGTGCCACCAGCAGAGACAGGGTTAGGGGCTATGGCTACACCTTC
TRBJ2-3 TRBV7-2 . . CASSPRRDLDYPSTDTQYF TGTGCCAGCAGCCCCCGCCGGGACTTAGATTACCCTAGCACAGATACGCAGTATTTT
TRBJ1-1 TRBV19 once . CASRLDLGTEAFF TGTGCCAGTAGACTAGACTTAGGCACTGAAGCTTTCTTT
TRBJ2-7 TRBV19 . TRBD1 CASSMSRDRTSYEQYF TGTGCCAGTAGTATGTCCAGGGACAGGACCTCCTACGAGCAGTACTTC
TRBJ2-7 TRBV7-9 . . CASSFKAAYEQYF TGTGCCAGCAGCTTTAAGGCGGCTTACGAGCAGTACTTC
TRBJ2-1 TRBV29-1 . TRBD2 CSVAGLVEGEQFF TGCAGCGTTGCGGGACTAGTTGAGGGTGAGCAGTTCTTC
TRBJ2-1 TRBV7-9 . TRBD2 CASSSLAGVSHEQFF TGTGCCAGCAGCTCCCTAGCGGGAGTATCACATGAGCAGTTCTTC
TRBJ2-7 TRBV5-1 . . CASSLAAGYEQYF TGCGCCAGCAGCTTGGCGGCGGGGTACGAGCAGTACTTC
TRBJ1-4 TRBV7-8 . . CASSQILSPGHEKLFF TGTGCCAGCAGCCAAATTCTCTCGCCAGGGCATGAAAAACTGTTTTTT
TRBJ2-5 TRBV9 . TRBD2 CASSEPVAGGVQETQYF TGTGCCAGCAGCGAGCCCGTGGCGGGAGGGGTTCAAGAGACCCAGTACTTC
TRBJ2-3 TRBV10-3 . TRBD2 CAISRGGTSGDLLSADTQYF TGTGCCATCAGTAGAGGGGGGACTAGCGGGGACCTTCTCTCCGCAGATACGCAGTATTTT
TRBJ1-2 TRBV5-4 . . CASSIQGEVSGYTF TGTGCCAGCAGCATACAGGGAGAGGTTAGCGGCTACACCTTC
TRBJ2-2 TRBV5-1 . TRBD1 CASSFRGPDTGELFF TGCGCCAGCAGCTTCAGGGGGCCGGACACCGGGGAGCTGTTTTTT
TRBJ2-5 TRBV7-9 large TRBD1 CASSSSTGGFGFGTQYF TGTGCCAGCAGCTCCTCTACAGGGGGTTTTGGCTTTGGGACCCAGTACTTC
TRBJ1-2 TRBV6-5 . TRBD1 CASSYLGQGYGYTF TGTGCCAGCAGCTACCTCGGACAGGGATATGGCTACACCTTC
TRBJ1-1 TRBV10-1 . TRBD1 CASSNQRDRTGTEAFF TGCGCCAGCTCGAACCAAAGGGACAGAACTGGGACTGAAGCTTTCTTT
TRBJ2-7 TRBV9 . . CASSVSSDPERCEQYF TGTGCCAGCAGCGTCTCTAGCGACCCCGAGCGCTGCGAGCAGTACTTC
TRBJ2-7 TRBV4-2 . . CASSLGLGRGTDEQYF TGTGCCAGCAGCCTCGGTCTGGGCAGGGGTACGGACGAGCAGTACTTC
TRBJ2-1 TRBV5-1 once . CASSPPARNDEQFF TGCGCCAGCAGCCCTCCCGCGCGGAACGATGAGCAGTTCTTC
TRBJ1-1 TRBV27 once . CASSLFGVNTEAFF TGTGCCAGCAGTTTATTCGGGGTGAACACTGAAGCTTTCTTT
TRBJ2-3 TRBV7-2 . . CASSFGTQLLYPDTQYF TGTGCCAGCAGCTTCGGGACTCAGCTCCTGTACCCAGATACGCAGTATTTT
TRBJ2-3 TRBV5-1 . . CASSGSQDTQYF TGCGCCAGCAGCGGATCACAGGATACGCAGTATTTT
TRBJ1-2 TRBV11-2 . TRBD1 CASSLDGGQGASNYGYTF TGTGCCAGCAGCTTAGATGGCGGACAGGGGGCTTCAAACTATGGCTACACCTTC
TRBJ1-1 TRBV7-8 . . CASSPAGGMNTEAFF TGTGCCAGCAGCCCAGCCGGGGGGATGAACACTGAAGCTTTCTTT
TRBJ2-1 TRBV19 few . CASSTTRRDEQFF TGTGCCAGTAGTACGACTAGGCGGGATGAGCAGTTCTTC
TRBJ2-3 TRBV7-9 . TRBD2 CASSFNLAGASTDTQYF TGTGCCAGCAGCTTCAATCTAGCGGGGGCTAGCACAGATACGCAGTATTTT
TRBJ1-1 TRBV18 . . CASSPPQGWTEAFF TGTGCCAGCTCACCACCGCAGGGCTGGACTGAAGCTTTCTTT
TRBJ1-1 TRBV7-3 . . CASSLDRRGPEAFF TGTGCCAGCAGCTTAGACAGGCGAGGGCCTGAAGCTTTCTTT
TRBJ1-2 TRBV30 . . CAWRSKKLLVLYGYTF TGTGCCTGGAGATCAAAGAAGCTCCTAGTACTCTATGGCTACACCTTC
TRBJ1-6 TRBV5-4 . TRBD1 CASSLRGPNSPLHF TGTGCCAGCAGCTTGAGGGGGCCCAATTCACCCCTCCACTTT
TRBJ2-3 TRBV5-4 . TRBD2 CASSGGTSGRWSTDTQYF TGTGCCAGCAGCGGCGGGACTAGCGGACGTTGGAGCACAGATACGCAGTATTTT
TRBJ2-1 TRBV7-2 . TRBD1 CASSVDRGRNEQFF TGTGCCAGCAGCGTCGACAGGGGGCGAAATGAGCAGTTCTTC
TRBJ1-3 TRBV5-8 . . CASSFSGTGNTIYF TGTGCCAGCAGCTTTTCGGGTACCGGAAACACCATATATTTT
TRBJ1-2 TRBV27 . . CASTSREGGSGYTF TGTGCCAGCACCTCGAGGGAAGGGGGAAGTGGCTACACCTTC
TRBJ1-1 TRBV30 few . CAWSTGTVRTSGAFF TGTGCCTGGAGCACTGGGACTGTTCGAACTAGTGGAGCTTTCTTT
TRBJ2-7 TRBV18 . TRBD2 CASSPPGWTSGNQPTREQYF TGTGCCAGCTCACCACCTGGGTGGACTAGCGGGAATCAGCCCACGCGGGAGCAGTACTTC
TRBJ1-2 TRBV19 . TRBD1 CASSLDRAAVDNYGYTF TGTGCCAGTAGCCTGGACAGGGCGGCGGTGGACAACTATGGCTACACCTTC
TRBJ2-7 TRBV9 . TRBD1 CASSITGTGEHEQYF TGTGCCAGCAGCATTACCGGGACAGGCGAGCACGAGCAGTACTTC
TRBJ1-2 TRBV6-6 . . CASNRAGVDYGYTF TGTGCCAGCAATCGAGCAGGGGTGGACTATGGCTACACCTTC
TRBJ2-1 TRBV13 . TRBD2 CASSLEGRGSSYNEQFF TGTGCCAGCAGCTTAGAAGGGCGGGGGAGCTCCTACAATGAGCAGTTCTTC
TRBJ2-1 TRBV29-1 few TRBD1 CSVEVSQYRGGEQFF TGCAGCGTTGAAGTTTCGCAGTACAGGGGTGGTGAGCAGTTCTTC
TRBJ1-3 TRBV2 . TRBD1 CAVQGPVGNTIYF TGTGCCGTACAGGGGCCGGTTGGAAACACCATATATTTT
TRBJ1-2 TRBV21-1 . . CASSKDWADRVANYGYTF TGTGCCAGCAGCAAAGATTGGGCCGACAGGGTGGCTAACTATGGCTACACCTTC
TRBJ2-1 TRBV28 . . CASSLTTPREQFF TGTGCCAGCAGTTTGACTACGCCAAGGGAGCAGTTCTTC
TRBJ2-3 TRBV4-2 . TRBD2 CASSGRAGGPTTQYF TGTGCCAGCAGCGGACGAGCGGGAGGGCCCACCACGCAGTATTTT
TRBJ2-3 TRBV5-1 once TRBD2 CASSLTSGPTQYF TGCGCCAGCAGCTTGACTAGCGGCCCTACGCAGTATTTT
TRBJ2-2 TRBV15 . TRBD2 CATSRDPAGATGELFF TGTGCCACCAGCAGAGATCCAGCGGGAGCCACCGGGGAGCTGTTTTTT
TRBJ2-1 TRBV29-1 once . CSVASVRSYNEQFF TGCAGCGTTGCGTCAGTCCGCTCCTACAATGAGCAGTTCTTC
TRBJ1-1 TRBV27 few . CASSPSVNTEAFF TGTGCCAGCAGCCCGAGCGTAAACACTGAAGCTTTCTTT
TRBJ1-5 TRBV7-2 few . CASSRGYSSGQPQHF .
TRBJ2-3 TRBV7-6 . . CASSQSPRGTDTQYF TGTGCCAGCAGCCAATCCCCGAGGGGCACAGATACGCAGTATTTT
TRBJ2-7 TRBV18 . . CASSPGQGAHEQYF TGTGCCAGCTCACCAGGCCAGGGTGCCCACGAGCAGTACTTC
TRBJ1-5 TRBV2 . . CASSLGADQPQHF TGTGCCAGCAGTTTGGGGGCTGATCAGCCCCAGCATTTT
TRBJ1-3 TRBV5-6 . TRBD1 CASFGTGTRLSGNTIYF TGTGCCAGCTTCGGGACAGGGACTCGGCTTTCTGGAAACACCATATATTTT
TRBJ2-3 TRBV9 few TRBD2 CASSVGASGSGTDTQYF TGTGCCAGCAGCGTTGGTGCTAGCGGTTCCGGCACAGATACGCAGTATTTT
TRBJ1-3 TRBV19 once . CASSIGPSSGNTIYF TGTGCCAGTAGTATAGGCCCGAGCTCTGGAAACACCATATATTTT